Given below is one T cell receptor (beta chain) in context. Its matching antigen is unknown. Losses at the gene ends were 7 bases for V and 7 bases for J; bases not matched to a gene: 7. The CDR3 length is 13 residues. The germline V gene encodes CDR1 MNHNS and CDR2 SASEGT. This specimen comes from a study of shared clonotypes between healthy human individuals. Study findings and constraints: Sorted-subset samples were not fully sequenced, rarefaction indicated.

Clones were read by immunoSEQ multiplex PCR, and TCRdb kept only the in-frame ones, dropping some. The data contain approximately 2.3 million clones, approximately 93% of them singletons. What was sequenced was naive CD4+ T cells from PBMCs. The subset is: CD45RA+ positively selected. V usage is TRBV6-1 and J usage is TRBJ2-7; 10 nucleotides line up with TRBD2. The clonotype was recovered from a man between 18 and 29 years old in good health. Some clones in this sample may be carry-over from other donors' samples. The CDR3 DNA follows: TGTGCCAGCAAGGCTAGCGGGAGACAAGAGCAGTACTTC. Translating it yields CASKASGRQEQYF.